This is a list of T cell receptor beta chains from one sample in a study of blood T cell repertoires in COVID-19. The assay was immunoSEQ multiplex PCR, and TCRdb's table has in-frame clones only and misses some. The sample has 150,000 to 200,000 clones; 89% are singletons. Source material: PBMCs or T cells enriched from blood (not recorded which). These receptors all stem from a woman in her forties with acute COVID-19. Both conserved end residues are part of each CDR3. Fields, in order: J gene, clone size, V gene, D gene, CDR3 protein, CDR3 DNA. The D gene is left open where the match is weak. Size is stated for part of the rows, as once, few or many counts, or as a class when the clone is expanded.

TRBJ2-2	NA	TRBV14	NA	CASSRWTGVNTGELFF	TGTGCCAGCAGCCGATGGACCGGGGTGAACACCGGGGAGCTGTTTTTT
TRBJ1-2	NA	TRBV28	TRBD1	CASSLNRDRGRSSYGYTF	TGTGCCAGCAGTTTAAACCGGGACAGGGGGCGTTCCTCCTATGGCTACACCTTC
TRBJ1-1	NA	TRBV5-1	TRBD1	CASSLRTGLNTEAFF	TGCGCCAGCAGCCTAAGGACAGGACTTAACACTGAAGCTTTCTTT
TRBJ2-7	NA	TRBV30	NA	CAWSVQVYEQYF	TGTGCCTGGAGTGTACAGGTATACGAGCAGTACTTC
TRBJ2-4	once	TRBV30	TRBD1	CAWSIRDRVLSRVYF	TGTGCCTGGAGTATCCGGGACAGGGTCTTATCTAGGGTTTATTTC
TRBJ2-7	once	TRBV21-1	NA	CASSKVEAGRNSYEQYF	TGTGCCAGCAGCAAAGTGGAAGCGGGACGGAACTCCTACGAGCAGTACTTC
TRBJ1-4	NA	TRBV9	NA	CASSVGFVGGPNEKLFF	TGTGCCAGCAGCGTAGGCTTTGTGGGAGGTCCGAATGAAAAACTGTTTTTT
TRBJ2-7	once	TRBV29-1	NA	CSVEKDWNEQYF	TGCAGCGTCGAGAAGGACTGGAACGAGCAGTACTTC
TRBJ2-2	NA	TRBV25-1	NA	CASNPLGGGELFF	TGTGCCAGCAACCCTTTAGGCGGCGGGGAGCTGTTTTTT
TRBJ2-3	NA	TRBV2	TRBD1	CASSGTGAKSGDTQYF	TGTGCCAGCAGTGGAACAGGGGCCAAGAGTGGAGATACGCAGTATTTT
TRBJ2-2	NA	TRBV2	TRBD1	CASSEGQGRTGELFF	TGTGCCAGCAGTGAAGGACAGGGAAGGACCGGGGAGCTGTTTTTT
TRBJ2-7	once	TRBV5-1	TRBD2	CASSLRPSGGSYEQYF	TGCGCCAGCAGCTTGCGCCCGTCGGGGGGCTCCTACGAGCAGTACTTC
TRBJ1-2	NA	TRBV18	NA	CASSPTGRTGDGYTF	TGTGCCAGCTCACCCACCGGCCGAACGGGGGATGGCTACACCTTC
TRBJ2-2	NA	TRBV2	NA	CASRLDRGTGELFF	TGTGCCAGCAGACTCGACAGAGGAACCGGGGAGCTGTTTTTT
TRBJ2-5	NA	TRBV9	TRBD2	CASSVEAGLDQETQYF	TGTGCCAGCAGCGTAGAAGCGGGGTTAGATCAAGAGACCCAGTACTTC
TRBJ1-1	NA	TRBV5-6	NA	CASSLRGTTSGTEAFF	TGTGCCAGCAGCTTAAGGGGGACTACTTCGGGTACTGAAGCTTTCTTT
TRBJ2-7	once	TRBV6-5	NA	CASSYSQGGAYEQYF	TGTGCCAGCAGTTACTCACAGGGGGGGGCCTACGAGCAGTACTTC
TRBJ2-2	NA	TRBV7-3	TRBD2	CASSLTSGGFWTGELFF	TGTGCCAGCAGCTTAACTAGCGGGGGGTTTTGGACCGGGGAGCTGTTTTTT
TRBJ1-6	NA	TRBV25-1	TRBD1	CASSEPGQGSPLHF	TGTGCCAGCAGTGAACCGGGACAGGGTTCACCCCTCCACTTT
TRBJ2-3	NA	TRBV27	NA	CATTARVGSDTQYF	TGTGCCACCACGGCGCGGGTTGGATCAGATACGCAGTATTTT
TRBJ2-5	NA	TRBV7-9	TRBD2	CASSLVLAGETQYF	TGTGCCAGCAGCTTAGTACTAGCGGGAGAGACCCAGTACTTC
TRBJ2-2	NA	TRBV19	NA	CASSPWGRNTGELFF	TGTGCCAGTAGCCCCTGGGGCAGAAACACCGGGGAGCTGTTTTTT
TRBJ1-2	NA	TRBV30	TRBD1	CAWTLDRGYGYTF	TGTGCCTGGACTCTAGACAGGGGCTATGGCTACACCTTC
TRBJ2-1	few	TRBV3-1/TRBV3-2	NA	CASSHDPGSNEQFF	TGTGCCAGCAGCCATGATCCAGGCTCCAATGAGCAGTTCTTC
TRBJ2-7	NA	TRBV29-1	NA	CSVEDLVDPEGGGYEQYF	TGCAGCGTTGAAGATCTTGTAGACCCAGAAGGGGGTGGCTACGAGCAGTACTTC
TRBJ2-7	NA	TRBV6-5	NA	CASSPGDYEQYF	TGTGCCAGCAGTCCAGGGGACTACGAGCAGTACTTC
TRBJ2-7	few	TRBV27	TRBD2	CASSLQSTSGVYYEQYF	TGTGCCAGCAGTCTACAGTCGACTAGCGGGGTATACTACGAGCAGTACTTC
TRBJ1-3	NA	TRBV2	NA	CASSGNQVAGNTIYF	TGTGCCAGCAGTGGCAACCAAGTAGCTGGAAACACCATATATTTT
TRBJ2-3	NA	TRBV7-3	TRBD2	CASSLSPSGGGGTQYF	TGTGCCAGCAGCTTAAGCCCTAGCGGGGGGGGCGGCACGCAGTATTTT
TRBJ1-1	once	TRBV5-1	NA	CASSFGFRDSGGAFF	TGCGCCAGCAGCTTTGGTTTCAGAGATTCGGGTGGGGCTTTCTTT
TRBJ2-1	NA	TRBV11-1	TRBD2	CASSAIAGLSYNEQFF	TGTGCCAGCAGCGCGATAGCGGGACTAAGTTACAATGAGCAGTTCTTC
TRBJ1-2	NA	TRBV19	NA	CASSNPNKGVNYGYTF	TGTGCCAGTAGTAACCCCAATAAGGGAGTAAACTATGGCTACACCTTC
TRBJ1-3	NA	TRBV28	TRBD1	CASSLPFPQGEPAGNTIYF	TGTGCCAGCAGTTTACCCTTTCCACAGGGGGAACCGGCTGGAAACACCATATATTTT
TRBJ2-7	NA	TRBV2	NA	CASSREFGTGTPEQYF	TGTGCCAGCAGTCGAGAATTCGGCACAGGCACCCCCGAGCAGTACTTC
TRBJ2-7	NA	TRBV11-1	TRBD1	CASSSWDRTREQYF	TGTGCCAGCAGCTCATGGGACAGAACGAGGGAGCAGTACTTC
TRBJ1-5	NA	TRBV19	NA	CASSIGDSFQPQHF	TGTGCCAGTAGTATCGGCGACAGCTTTCAGCCCCAGCATTTT